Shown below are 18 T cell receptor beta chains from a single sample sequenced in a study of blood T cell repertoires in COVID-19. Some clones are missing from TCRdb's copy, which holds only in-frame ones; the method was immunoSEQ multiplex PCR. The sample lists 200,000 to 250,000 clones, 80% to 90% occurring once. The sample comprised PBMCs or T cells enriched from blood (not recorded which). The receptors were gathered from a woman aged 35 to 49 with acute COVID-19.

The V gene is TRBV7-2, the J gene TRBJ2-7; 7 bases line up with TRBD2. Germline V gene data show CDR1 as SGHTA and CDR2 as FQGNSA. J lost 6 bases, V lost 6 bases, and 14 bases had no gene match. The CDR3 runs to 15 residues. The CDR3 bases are TGTGCCAGCAGTTCGCCGACGGGAGGCCCCTCCGAGCAGTACTTC. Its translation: CASSSPTGGPSEQYF. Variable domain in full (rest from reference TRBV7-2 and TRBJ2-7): GAGVSQSPSNKVTEKGKDVELRCDPISGHTALYWYRQSLGQGLEFLIYFQGNSAPDKSGLPSDRFSAERTGGSVSTLTIQRTQQEDSAVYLCASSSPTGGPSEQYFGPGTRLTVT.

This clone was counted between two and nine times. CDR3 loop: CASSINRGVVNTEAFF. The CDR3 region has the DNA TGTGCCAGTAGTATCAACAGGGGGGTCGTGAACACTGAAGCTTTCTTT. The J gene is TRBJ1-1, the V gene TRBV19; TRBD1 matches at 8 bases. Unmatched junction bases numbered 6, after V lost 3 bases and J lost 0 bases. The germline gives CDR1 LNHDA, CDR2 SQIVND (reference sequence). The CDR3 is made up of 16 amino acids.

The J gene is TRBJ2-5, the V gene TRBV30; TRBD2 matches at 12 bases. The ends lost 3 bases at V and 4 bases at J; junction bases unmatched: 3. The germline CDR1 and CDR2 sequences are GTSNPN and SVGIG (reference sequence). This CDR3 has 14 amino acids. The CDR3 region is CAWSQGLAGETQYF. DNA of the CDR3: TGTGCCTGGAGCCAGGGACTAGCGGGAGAGACCCAGTACTTC.

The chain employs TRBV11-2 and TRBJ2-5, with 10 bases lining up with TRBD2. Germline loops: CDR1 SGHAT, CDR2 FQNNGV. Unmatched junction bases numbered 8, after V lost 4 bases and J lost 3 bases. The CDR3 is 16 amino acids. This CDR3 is CASSSHRAGGKETQYF. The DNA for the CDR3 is TGTGCCAGCAGCTCTCACAGAGCGGGAGGGAAAGAGACCCAGTACTTC.

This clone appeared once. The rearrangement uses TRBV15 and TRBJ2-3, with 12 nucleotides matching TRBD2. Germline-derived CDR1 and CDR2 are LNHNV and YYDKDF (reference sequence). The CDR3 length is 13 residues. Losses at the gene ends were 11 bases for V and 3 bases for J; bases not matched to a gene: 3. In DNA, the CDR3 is TGTGCCGCCGGACTAGCGGGAACAGATACGCAGTATTTT. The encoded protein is CAAGLAGTDTQYF.

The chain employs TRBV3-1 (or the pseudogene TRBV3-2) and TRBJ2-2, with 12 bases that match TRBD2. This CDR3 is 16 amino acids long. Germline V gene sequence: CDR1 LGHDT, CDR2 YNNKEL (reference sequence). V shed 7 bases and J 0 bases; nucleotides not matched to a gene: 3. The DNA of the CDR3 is TGTGCCAGCACTAGCGGGAGGGCCACGAACACCGGGGAGCTGTTTTTT. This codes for CASTSGRATNTGELFF.

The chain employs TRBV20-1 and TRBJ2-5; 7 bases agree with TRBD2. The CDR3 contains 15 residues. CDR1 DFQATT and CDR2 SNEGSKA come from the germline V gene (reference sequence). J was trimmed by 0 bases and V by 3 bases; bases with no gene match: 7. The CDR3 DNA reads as TGCAGTGCTAGTGAACTCGGGAGGAACCAAGAGACCCAGTACTTC. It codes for CSASELGRNQETQYF.

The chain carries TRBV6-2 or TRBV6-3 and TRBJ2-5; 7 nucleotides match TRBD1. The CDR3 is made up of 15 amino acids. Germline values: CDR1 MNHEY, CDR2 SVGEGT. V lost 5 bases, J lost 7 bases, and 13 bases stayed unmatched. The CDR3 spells CASSARTGKRGTQYF. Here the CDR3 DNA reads TGTGCCAGCAGTGCCCGGACAGGCAAACGGGGGACCCAGTACTTC.

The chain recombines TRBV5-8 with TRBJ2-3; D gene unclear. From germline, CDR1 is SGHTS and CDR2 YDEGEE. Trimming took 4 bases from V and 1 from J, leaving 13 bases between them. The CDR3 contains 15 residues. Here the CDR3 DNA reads TGTGCCAGCAGCCAAAACGCAGTTCGCACAGATACGCAGTATTTT. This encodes CASSQNAVRTDTQYF. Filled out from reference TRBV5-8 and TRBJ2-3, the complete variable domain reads EAGVTQSPTHLIKTRGQQATLRCSPISGHTSVYWYQQALGLGLQFLLWYDEGEERNRGNFPPRFSGRQFPNYSSELNVNALELEDSALYLCASSQNAVRTDTQYFGPGTRLTVL.

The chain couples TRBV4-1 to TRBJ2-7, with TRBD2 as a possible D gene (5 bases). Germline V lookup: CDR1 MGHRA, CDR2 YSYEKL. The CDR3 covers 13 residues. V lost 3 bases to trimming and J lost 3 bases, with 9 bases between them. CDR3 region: CASSQTGGYEQYF. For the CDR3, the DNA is TGCGCCAGCAGCCAGACCGGAGGCTACGAGCAGTACTTC.

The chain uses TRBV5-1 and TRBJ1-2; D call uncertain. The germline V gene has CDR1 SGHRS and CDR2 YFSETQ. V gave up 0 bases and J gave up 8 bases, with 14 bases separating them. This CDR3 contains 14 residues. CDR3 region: CASSLEGSSRGYTF. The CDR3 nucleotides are TGCGCCAGCAGCTTGGAAGGCAGCTCTAGAGGCTACACCTTC.

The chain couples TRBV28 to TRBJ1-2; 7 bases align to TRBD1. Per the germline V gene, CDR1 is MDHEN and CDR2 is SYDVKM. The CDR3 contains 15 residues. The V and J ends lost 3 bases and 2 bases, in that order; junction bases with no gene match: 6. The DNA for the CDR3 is TGTGCCAGCAGTTTCCCTAGGGGGCAGAACTATGGCTACACCTTC. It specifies CASSFPRGQNYGYTF.

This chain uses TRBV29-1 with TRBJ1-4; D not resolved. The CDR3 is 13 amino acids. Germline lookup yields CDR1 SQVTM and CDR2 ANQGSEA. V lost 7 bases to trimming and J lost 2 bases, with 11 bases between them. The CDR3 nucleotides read TGCAGCGCGAAAGCGTCCACTAATGAAAAACTGTTTTTT. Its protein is CSAKASTNEKLFF.

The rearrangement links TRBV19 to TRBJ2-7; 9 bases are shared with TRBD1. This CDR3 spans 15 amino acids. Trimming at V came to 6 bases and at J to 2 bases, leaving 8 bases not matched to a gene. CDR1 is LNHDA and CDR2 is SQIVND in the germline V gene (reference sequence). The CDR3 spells CASSQGGTGTYEQYF. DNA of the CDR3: TGTGCCAGTAGCCAAGGGGGGACAGGGACCTACGAGCAGTACTTC.

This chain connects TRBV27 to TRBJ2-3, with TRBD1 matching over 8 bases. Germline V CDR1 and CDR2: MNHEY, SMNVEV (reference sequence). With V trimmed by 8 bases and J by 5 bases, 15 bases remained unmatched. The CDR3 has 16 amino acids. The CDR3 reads CASGRERTGSGDTQYF. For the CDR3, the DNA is TGTGCCAGCGGCCGGGAGCGGACAGGGAGTGGAGATACGCAGTATTTT.

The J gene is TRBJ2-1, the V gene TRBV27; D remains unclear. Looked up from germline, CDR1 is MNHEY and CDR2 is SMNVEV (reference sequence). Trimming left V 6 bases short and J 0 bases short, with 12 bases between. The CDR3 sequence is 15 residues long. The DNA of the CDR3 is TGTGCCAGCAGCCTTCTCCGCAGCTCCTACAATGAGCAGTTCTTC. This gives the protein CASSLLRSSYNEQFF.

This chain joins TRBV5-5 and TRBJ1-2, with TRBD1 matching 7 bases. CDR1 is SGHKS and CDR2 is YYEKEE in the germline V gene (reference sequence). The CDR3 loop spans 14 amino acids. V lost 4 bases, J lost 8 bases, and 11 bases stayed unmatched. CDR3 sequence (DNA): TGTGCCAGCAGCGAGACAGGGAAGATCCGAGGCTACACCTTC. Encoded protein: CASSETGKIRGYTF.

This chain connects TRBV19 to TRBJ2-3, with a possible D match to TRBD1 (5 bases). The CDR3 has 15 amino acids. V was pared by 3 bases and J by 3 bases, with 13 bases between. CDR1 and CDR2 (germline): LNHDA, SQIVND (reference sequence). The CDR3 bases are TGTGCCAGTAGTATCTCAGGGTTGGGGACAGATACGCAGTATTTT. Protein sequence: CASSISGLGTDTQYF.